This T cell receptor beta chain was captured in a study of response to subunit inactivated influenza vaccine. Whole-study results and caveats: Seasonal influenza vaccination, on each occasion, was suggested by the authors to recruit few new T cells.

TCRdb re-called the RT-PCR reads with MiXCR, one entry per CDR3 protein. This table has a few hundred thousand distinct CDR3 sequences, about 14% appearing once. Notes on this clonotype: The target antigen is unknown.

V lost 1 base to trimming and J lost 2 bases; unmatched junction nucleotides: 10. The CDR3 sequence is 18 residues long. The germline V gene encodes CDR1 SGHAT and CDR2 FQDESV (reference sequence). This specimen was PBMCs from blood, taken approximately 13 days after vaccination. The J gene is TRBJ2-5, the V gene TRBV11-1, with 10 positions matching TRBD1. This TCR derives from a man aged 50-59 years who received an inactivated influenza vaccine. This chain's CDR3 is CASSLGRAGTGAQETQYF. The CDR3 DNA sequence: TGTGCCAGCAGCTTAGGCCGCGCAGGGACAGGGGCGCAAGAGACCCAGTACTTC. The complete variable domain, with remaining parts taken from reference TRBV11-1 and TRBJ2-5, reads EAEVAQSPRYKITEKSQAVAFWCDPISGHATLYWYRQILGQGPELLVQFQDESVVDDSQLPKDRFSAERLKGVDSTLKIQPAELGDSAMYLCASSLGRAGTGAQETQYFGPGTRLLVL.